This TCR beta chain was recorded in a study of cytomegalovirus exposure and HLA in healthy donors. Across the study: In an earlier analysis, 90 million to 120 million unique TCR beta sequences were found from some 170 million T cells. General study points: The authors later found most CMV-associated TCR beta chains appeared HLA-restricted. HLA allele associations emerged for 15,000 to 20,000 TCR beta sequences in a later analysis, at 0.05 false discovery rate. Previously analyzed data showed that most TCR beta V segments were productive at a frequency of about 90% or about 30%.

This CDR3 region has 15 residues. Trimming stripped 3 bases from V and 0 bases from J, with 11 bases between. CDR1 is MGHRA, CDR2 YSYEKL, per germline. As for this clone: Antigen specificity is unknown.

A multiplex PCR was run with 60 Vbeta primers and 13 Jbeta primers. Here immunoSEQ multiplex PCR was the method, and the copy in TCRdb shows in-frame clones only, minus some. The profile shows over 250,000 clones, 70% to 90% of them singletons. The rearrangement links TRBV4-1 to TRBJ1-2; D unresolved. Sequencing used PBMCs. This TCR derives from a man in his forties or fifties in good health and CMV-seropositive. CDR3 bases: TGCGCCAGCAGCCACCTTCTGAGTACTAACTATGGCTACACCTTC. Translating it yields CASSHLLSTNYGYTF.